This T cell receptor (beta chain) was identified during a study of blood T cells in healthy people across ages. Study-level points and caveats: Not knowing donor CMV status may have confounded expanded clonotype changes. Age advanced and TCR beta diversity per million T cells fell, roughly linearly. With unsorted PBMCs, a conclusive comparison of naive versus antigen-experienced cells was not possible.

This clonotype was counted many times. Its target is unknown. No fewer than 5.5 micrograms of total RNA were isolated from every sample. Combining a sample-barcoded 5' primer with a J-beta primer mix, a second PCR ran for roughly 6 to 12 cycles. One entry per CDR3 protein, called by TCRdb with MiXCR from the 5' RACE reads. The profile shows some 640,000 distinct CDR3 sequences, 25% to 35% of them singletons. Trimming at V came to 0 bases and at J to 3 bases, leaving 6 bases not matched to a gene. The CDR3 loop spans 16 amino acids. Germline V gives CDR1 SGDLS, CDR2 YYNGEE. Sequencing was done on a sample of blood. This TCR derives from a woman aged 80 or older in good health. The chain couples TRBV9 to TRBJ2-5; 9 bases line up with TRBD2. The CDR3 region is CASSVGWPSGEETQYF. CDR3 coding DNA: TGTGCCAGCAGCGTAGGTTGGCCTAGCGGGGAAGAGACCCAGTACTTC.